These 5 T cell receptor beta chains came from one sample sequenced in a study of blood T cell repertoires in COVID-19. TCRdb's copy holds only in-frame clones and misses some; the assay was immunoSEQ multiplex PCR. In the table there are fewer than 250,000 clones, roughly 80% of which are singletons. Sequenced: peripheral blood. The receptors here all came from a woman of 80 years or more with acute or convalescent COVID-19.

The J gene is TRBJ1-4, the V gene TRBV30; 8 positions agree with TRBD1. V was pared by 4 bases and J by 6 bases, with 7 bases of the junction left unmatched. The length of the CDR3 is 14 residues. Germline V gene sequence: CDR1 GTSNPN, CDR2 SVGIG (reference sequence). Here the CDR3 reads CAWTRGQVYEKLFF. CDR3 coding DNA: TGTGCCTGGACGCGGGGACAGGTCTATGAAAAACTGTTTTTT.

The rearrangement links TRBV6-2 or TRBV6-3 to TRBJ1-2, with 10 bases aligning to TRBD1. V gave up 6 bases and J gave up 4 bases; unmatched junction bases: 14. The CDR3 is 17 residues long. In germline, CDR1 is MNHEY, CDR2 SVGEGT. The CDR3 nucleotides are TGTGCCAGCAGCACCCCGGGACAGGGGTCCGGCCTCTATGGCTACACCTTC. Amino acids: CASSTPGQGSGLYGYTF.

This sequence joins TRBV11-3 and TRBJ2-3, with TRBD2 identical over 8 bases. From germline, CDR1 is SGHNT and CDR2 YENEEA. The CDR3 is made up of 17 amino acids. The V gene end was trimmed by 7 bases and the J gene end by 0 bases; junction bases not matched to a gene: 12. The CDR3 DNA is TGTGCCAGCACCCCGGGGTGGGCGGGGGGAAGCACAGATACGCAGTATTTT. It codes for CASTPGWAGGSTDTQYF.

A word on this clone: The germline gene is not matched at one end of the junction; a read error may be the cause. The sample holds other DNA sequences that translate to the same CDR3. J is TRBJ2-7 and V is TRBV6-5; D gene unclear. Germline CDR1 and CDR2: MNHEY and SVGAGI. The CDR3 covers 14 residues. Here the CDR3 DNA reads TGTGCCAGCAGTTACTCCACCGGAGCCTACGAGCAGTATTTC. Translated, it gives CASSYSTGAYEQYF.

Written as DNA, the CDR3 is TGCGCCAGCAGCCACGCCCGAGGGACAGGGGCCTATGGCTACACCTTC. Protein: CASSHARGTGAYGYTF. The J gene is TRBJ1-2, the V gene TRBV4-3, with 10 bases that match TRBD1. V shed 3 bases and J 4 bases; nucleotides not matched to a gene: 8. Germline V gives CDR1 LGHNA, CDR2 YSLEER. There are 16 residues in the CDR3.